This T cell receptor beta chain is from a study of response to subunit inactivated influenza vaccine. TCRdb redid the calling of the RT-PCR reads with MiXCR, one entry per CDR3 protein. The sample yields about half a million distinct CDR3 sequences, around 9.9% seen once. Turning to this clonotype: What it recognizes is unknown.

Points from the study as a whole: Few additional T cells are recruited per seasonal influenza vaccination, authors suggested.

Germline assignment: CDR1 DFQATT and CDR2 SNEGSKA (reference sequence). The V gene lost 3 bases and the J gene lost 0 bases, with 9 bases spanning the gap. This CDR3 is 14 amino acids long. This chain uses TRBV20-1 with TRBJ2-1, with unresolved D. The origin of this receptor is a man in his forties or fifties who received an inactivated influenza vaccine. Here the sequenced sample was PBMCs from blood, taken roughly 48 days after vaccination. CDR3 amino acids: CSASGQDSYNEQFF. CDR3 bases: TGCAGTGCTAGCGGCCAGGACTCCTACAATGAGCAGTTCTTC.